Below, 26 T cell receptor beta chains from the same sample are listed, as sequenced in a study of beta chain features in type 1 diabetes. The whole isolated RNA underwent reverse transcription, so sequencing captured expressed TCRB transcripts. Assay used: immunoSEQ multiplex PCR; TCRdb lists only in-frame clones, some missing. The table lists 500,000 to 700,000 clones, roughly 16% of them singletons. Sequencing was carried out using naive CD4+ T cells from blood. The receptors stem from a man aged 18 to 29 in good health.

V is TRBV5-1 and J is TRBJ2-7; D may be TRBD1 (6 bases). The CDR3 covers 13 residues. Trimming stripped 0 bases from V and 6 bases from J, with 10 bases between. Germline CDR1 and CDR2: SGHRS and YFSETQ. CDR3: CASSLAGVPEQYF. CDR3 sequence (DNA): TGCGCCAGCAGCTTGGCAGGGGTCCCCGAGCAGTACTTC.

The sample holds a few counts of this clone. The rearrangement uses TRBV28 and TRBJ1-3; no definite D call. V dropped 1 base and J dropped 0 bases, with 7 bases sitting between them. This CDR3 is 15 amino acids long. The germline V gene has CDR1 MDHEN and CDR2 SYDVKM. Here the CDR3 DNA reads TGTGCCAGCAGTTTATACCCCTCCTCTGGAAACACCATATATTTT. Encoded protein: CASSLYPSSGNTIYF.

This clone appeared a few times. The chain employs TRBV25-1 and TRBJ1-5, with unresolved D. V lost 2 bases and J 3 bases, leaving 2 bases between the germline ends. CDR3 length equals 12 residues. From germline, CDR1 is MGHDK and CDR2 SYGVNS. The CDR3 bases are TGTGCCAGCAGTGAAAACAATCAGCCCCAGCATTTT. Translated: CASSENNQPQHF.

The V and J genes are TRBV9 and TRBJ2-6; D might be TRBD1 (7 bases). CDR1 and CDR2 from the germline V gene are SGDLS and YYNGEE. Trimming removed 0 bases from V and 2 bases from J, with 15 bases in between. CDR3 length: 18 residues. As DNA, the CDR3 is TGTGCCAGCAGCGTAGGGGCAGGGGGGCCTCCTGGGGCCAACGTCCTGACTTTC. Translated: CASSVGAGGPPGANVLTF.

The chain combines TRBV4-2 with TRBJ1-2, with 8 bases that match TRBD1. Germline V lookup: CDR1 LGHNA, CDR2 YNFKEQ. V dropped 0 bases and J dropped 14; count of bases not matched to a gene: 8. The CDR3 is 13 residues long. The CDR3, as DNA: TGTGCCAGCAGCCAAGATCCCCAGGGGGCCGCGACCTTC. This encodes CASSQDPQGAATF.

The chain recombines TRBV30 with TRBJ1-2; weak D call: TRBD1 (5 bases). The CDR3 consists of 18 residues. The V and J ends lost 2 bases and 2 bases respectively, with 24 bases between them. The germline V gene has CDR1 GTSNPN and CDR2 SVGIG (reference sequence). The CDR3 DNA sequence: TGTGCCTGGAGTAGAGACCGGGACGCCCTGTACACGAACTATGGCTACACCTTC. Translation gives CAWSRDRDALYTNYGYTF.

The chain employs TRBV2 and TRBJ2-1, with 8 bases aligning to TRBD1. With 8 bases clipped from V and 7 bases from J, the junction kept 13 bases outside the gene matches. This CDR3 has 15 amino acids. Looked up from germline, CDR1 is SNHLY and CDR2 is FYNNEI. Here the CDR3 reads CASSPRDRSLNEQFF. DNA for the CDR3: TGTGCCAGCTCCCCCCGGGACAGGTCTCTTAATGAGCAGTTCTTC.

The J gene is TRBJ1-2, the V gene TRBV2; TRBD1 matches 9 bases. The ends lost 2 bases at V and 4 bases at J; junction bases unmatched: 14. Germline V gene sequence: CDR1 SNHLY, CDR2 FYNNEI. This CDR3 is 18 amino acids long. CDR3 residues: CASSELGGTGGPLYGYTF. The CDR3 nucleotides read TGTGCCAGCAGTGAACTGGGCGGAACAGGGGGCCCTCTCTATGGCTACACCTTC.

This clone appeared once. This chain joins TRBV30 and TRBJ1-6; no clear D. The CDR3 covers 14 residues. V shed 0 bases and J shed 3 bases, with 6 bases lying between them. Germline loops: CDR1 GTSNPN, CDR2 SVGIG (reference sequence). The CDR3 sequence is CAWSVRRYNSPLHF. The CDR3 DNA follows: TGTGCCTGGAGTGTACGACGCTATAATTCACCCCTCCACTTT. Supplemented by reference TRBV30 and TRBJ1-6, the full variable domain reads SQTIHQWPATLVQPVGSPLSLECTVEGTSNPNLYWYRQAAGRGLQLLFYSVGIGQISSEVPQNLSASRPQDRQFILSSKKLLLSDSGFYLCAWSVRRYNSPLHFGNGTRLTVT.

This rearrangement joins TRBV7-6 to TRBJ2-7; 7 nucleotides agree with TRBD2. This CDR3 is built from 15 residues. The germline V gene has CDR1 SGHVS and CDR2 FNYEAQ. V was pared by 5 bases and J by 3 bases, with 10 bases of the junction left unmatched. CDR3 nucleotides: TGTGCCAGCAGCCCCCGAGCGGGGCGAGACTACGAGCAGTACTTC. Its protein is CASSPRAGRDYEQYF.

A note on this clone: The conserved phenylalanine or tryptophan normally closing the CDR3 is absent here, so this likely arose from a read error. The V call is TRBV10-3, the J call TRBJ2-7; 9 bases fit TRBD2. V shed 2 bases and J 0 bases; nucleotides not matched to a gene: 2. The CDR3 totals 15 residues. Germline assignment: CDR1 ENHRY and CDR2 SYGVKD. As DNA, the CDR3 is TGTGCCATCAGTGAGACTAGCGGGCACTCCTACGAGCAGTACTCC. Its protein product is CAISETSGHSYEQYS.

The CDR3 nucleotides read TGTGCCAGCGGACTTACCGGGAGGTCCACCTACGAGCAGTACTTC. It codes for CASGLTGRSTYEQYF. The rearrangement uses TRBV28 and TRBJ2-7; TRBD2 agrees at 7 bases. The V and J ends lost 8 bases and 2 bases, in that order; junction bases with no gene match: 12. This CDR3 comprises 15 residues. Germline V gene sequence: CDR1 MDHEN, CDR2 SYDVKM.

The CDR3 DNA is TGTGCCACCGGATCCCAGAGGGGTCCTGAAGCTTTCTTT. This encodes CATGSQRGPEAFF. The chain joins TRBV28 to TRBJ1-1, with D possibly matching TRBD1 (5 bases). The CDR3 covers 13 residues. Trimming left V 10 bases short and J 6 bases short, with 18 bases between. Germline V CDR1 and CDR2: MDHEN, SYDVKM.

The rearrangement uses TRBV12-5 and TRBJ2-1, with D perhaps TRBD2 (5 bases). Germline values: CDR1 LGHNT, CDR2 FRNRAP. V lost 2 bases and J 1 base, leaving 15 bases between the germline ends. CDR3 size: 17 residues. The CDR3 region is CASGLYSLSGSYNEQFF. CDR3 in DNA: TGTGCTAGTGGTTTGTATTCGCTTTCGGGGTCCTACAATGAGCAGTTCTTC.

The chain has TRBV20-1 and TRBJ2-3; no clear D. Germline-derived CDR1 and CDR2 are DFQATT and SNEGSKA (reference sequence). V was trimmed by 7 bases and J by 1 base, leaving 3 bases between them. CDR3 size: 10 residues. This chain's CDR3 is CSGRTDTQYF. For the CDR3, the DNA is TGCAGTGGGCGCACAGATACGCAGTATTTT.

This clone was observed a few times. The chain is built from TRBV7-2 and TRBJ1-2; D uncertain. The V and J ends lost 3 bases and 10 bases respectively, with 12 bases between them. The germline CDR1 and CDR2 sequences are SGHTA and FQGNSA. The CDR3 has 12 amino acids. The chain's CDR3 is CASSLDRQDYTF. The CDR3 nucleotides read TGTGCCAGCAGCTTGGACCGACAAGACTACACCTTC.

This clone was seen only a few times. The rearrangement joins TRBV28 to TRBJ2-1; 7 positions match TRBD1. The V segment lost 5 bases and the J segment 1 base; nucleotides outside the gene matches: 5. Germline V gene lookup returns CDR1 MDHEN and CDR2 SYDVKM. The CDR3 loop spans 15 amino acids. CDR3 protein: CASSTGVWSYNEQFF. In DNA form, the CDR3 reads TGTGCCAGCAGTACAGGGGTATGGTCCTACAATGAGCAGTTCTTC.

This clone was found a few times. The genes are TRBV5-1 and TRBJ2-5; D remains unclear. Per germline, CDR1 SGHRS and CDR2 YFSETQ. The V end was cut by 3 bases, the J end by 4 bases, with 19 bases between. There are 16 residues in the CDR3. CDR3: CASSSPSGVLRETQYF. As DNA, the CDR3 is TGCGCCAGCAGCTCTCCATCCGGCGTCCTCCGAGAGACCCAGTACTTC. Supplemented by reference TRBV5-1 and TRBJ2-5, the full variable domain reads KAGVTQTPRYLIKTRGQQVTLSCSPISGHRSVSWYQQTPGQGLQFLFEYFSETQRNKGNFPGRFSGRQFSNSRSEMNVSTLELGDSALYLCASSSPSGVLRETQYFGPGTRLLVL.

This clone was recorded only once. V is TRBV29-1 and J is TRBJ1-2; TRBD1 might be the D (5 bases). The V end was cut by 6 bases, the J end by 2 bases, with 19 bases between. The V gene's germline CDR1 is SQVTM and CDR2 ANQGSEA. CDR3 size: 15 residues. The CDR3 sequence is CSVRRGGGSNYGYTF. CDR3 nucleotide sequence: TGCAGCGTCCGGCGCGGGGGAGGGTCAAACTATGGCTACACCTTC.

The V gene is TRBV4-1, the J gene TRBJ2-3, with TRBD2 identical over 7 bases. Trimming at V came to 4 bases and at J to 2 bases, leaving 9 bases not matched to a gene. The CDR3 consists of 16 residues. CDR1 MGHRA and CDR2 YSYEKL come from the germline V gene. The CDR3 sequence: CASSLTLAATTDTQYF. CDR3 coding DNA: TGCGCCAGCAGCCTAACCCTAGCGGCGACCACAGATACGCAGTATTTT.

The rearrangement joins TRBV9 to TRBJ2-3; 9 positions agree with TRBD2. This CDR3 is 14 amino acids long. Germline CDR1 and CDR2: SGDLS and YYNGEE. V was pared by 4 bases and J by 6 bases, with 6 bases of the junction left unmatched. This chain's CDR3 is CASSTSLAGDTQYF. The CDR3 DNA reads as TGTGCCAGCAGCACCAGCCTAGCGGGGGATACGCAGTATTTT.

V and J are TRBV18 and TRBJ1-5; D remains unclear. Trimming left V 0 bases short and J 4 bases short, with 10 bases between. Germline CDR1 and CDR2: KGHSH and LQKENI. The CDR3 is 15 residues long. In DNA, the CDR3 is TGTGCCAGCTCACCACCGGTTTCCCAAAATCAGCCCCAGCATTTT. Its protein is CASSPPVSQNQPQHF.

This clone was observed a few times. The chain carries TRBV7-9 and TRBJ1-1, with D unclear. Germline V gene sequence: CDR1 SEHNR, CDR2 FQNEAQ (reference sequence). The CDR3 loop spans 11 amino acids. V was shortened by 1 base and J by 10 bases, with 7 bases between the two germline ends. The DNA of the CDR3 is TGTGCCAGCAGCTTAGAACAGAGAGCTTTCTTT. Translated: CASSLEQRAFF.

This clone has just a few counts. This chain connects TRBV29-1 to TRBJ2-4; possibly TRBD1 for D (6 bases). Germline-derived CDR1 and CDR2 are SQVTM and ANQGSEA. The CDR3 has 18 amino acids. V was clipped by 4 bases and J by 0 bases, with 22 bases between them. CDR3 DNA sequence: TGCAGCGTTGGGCCCGGGACAAGGGAAACCCTAGCCAAAAACATTCAGTACTTC. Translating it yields CSVGPGTRETLAKNIQYF.

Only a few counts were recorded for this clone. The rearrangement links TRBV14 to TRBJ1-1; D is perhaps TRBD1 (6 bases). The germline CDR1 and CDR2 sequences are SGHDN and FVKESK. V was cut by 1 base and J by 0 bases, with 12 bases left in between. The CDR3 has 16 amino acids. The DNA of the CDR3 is TGTGCCAGCAGCCAAGGATACAGGGTGATGAACACTGAAGCTTTCTTT. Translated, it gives CASSQGYRVMNTEAFF.

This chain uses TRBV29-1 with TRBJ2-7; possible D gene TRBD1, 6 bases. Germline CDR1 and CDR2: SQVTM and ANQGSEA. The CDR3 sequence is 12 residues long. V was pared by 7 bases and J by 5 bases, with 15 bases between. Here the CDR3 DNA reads TGCAGCGCTTTCAGGGGTAGGGACGAGCAGTACTTC. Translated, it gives CSAFRGRDEQYF.